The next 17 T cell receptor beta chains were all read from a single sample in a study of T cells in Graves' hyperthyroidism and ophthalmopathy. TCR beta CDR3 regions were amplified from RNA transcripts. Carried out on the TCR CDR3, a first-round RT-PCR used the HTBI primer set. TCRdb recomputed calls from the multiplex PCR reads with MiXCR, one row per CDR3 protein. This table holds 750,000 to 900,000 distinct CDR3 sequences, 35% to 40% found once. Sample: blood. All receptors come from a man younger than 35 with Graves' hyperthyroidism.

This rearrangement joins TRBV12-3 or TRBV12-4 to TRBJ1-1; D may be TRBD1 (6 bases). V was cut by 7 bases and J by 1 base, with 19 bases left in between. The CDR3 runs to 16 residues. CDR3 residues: CASTHPQGKQNTEAFF. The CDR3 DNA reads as TGTGCCAGCACCCATCCCCAGGGGAAGCAGAACACTGAAGCTTTCTTT.

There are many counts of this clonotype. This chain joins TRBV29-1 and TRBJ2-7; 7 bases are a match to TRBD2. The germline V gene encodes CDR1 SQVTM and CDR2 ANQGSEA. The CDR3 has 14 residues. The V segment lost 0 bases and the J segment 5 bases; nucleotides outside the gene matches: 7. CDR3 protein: CSVEDRTSGNEQYF. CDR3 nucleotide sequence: TGCAGCGTTGAAGATCGGACTAGTGGGAACGAGCAGTACTTC.

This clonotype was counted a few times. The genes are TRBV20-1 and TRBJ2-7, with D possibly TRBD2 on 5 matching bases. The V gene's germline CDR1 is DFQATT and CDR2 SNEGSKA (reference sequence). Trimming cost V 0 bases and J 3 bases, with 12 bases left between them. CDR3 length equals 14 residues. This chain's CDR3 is CSARDKKAGYEQYF. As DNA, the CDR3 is TGCAGTGCTAGAGATAAAAAGGCGGGCTACGAGCAGTACTTC.

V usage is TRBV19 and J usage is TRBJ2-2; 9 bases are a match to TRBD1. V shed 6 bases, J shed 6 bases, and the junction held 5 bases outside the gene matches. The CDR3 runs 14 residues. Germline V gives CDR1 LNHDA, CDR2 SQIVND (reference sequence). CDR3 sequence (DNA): TGTGCCAGTAGATCCCGGGACAGGGCCGGGGAGCTGTTTTTT. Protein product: CASRSRDRAGELFF. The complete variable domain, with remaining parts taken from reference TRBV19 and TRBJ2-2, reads DGGITQSPKYLFRKEGQNVTLSCEQNLNHDAMYWYRQDPGQGLRLIYYSQIVNDFQKGDIAEGYSVSREKKESFPLTVTSAQKNPTAFYLCASRSRDRAGELFFGEGSRLTVL.

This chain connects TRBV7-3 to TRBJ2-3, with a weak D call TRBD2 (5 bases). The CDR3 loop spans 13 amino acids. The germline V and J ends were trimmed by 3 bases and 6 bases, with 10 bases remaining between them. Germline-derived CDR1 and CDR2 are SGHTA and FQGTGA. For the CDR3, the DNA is TGTGCCAGCAGCTTTGAGGGAACGGATACGCAGTATTTT. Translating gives CASSFEGTDTQYF.

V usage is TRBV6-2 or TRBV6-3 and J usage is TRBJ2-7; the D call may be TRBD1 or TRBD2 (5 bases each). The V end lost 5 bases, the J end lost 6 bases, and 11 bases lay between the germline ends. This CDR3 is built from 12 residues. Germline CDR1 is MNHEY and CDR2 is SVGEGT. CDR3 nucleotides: TGTGCCAGCAGTCTGGACGGGGCCGAGCAGTACTTC. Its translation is CASSLDGAEQYF.

CDR3 nucleotide sequence: TGTGCCATTTTCTCCCCCGGGACGCATAGCAATCAGCCCCAGTACTTC. Translation: CAIFSPGTHSNQPQYF. The chain has TRBV10-3 and TRBJ2-5; either TRBD1 or TRBD2 may supply D (5 bases each). The CDR3 length is 16 residues. V was cut by 9 bases and J by 9 bases, with 29 bases left in between. Germline V gives CDR1 ENHRY, CDR2 SYGVKD.

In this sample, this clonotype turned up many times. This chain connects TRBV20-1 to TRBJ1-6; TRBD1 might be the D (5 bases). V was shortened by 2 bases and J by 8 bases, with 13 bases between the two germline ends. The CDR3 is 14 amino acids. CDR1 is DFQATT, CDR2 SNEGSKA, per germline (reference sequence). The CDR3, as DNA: TGCAGTGCTAGACCTCAGGGAGGCGATTCACCCCTCCACTTT. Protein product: CSARPQGGDSPLHF.

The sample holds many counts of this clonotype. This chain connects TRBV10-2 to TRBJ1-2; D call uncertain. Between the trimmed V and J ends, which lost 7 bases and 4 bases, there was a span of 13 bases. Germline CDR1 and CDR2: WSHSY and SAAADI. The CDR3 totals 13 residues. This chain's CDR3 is CASTSGLRYGYTF. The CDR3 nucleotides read TGCGCCAGCACCTCCGGGTTGCGCTATGGCTACACCTTC.

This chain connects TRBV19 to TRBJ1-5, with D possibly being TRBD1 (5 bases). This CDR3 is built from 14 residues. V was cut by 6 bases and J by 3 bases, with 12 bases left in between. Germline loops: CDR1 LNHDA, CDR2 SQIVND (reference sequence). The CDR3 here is CASRAGRINQPQHF. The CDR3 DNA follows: TGTGCCAGTAGGGCAGGGAGAATCAATCAGCCCCAGCATTTT.

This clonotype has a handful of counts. CDR3 sequence reads: CASSLVGSTGELFF. The CDR3 region has the DNA TGCGCCAGCAGCTTGGTCGGCTCCACCGGGGAGCTGTTTTTT. The rearrangement joins TRBV5-1 to TRBJ2-2; no reliable D call. Germline V CDR1 and CDR2: SGHRS, YFSETQ. Trimming took 0 bases from V and 4 from J, leaving 7 bases between them. CDR3 length equals 14 residues.

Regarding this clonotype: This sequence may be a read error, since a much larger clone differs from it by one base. In nucleotides, the CDR3 is TGCGCCAGCAGCTTACGGACAGGGACTTCCTACGGGCAGTACTTC. Translated, it gives CASSLRTGTSYGQYF. The gene calls are TRBV5-1 and TRBJ2-7, with 8 bases identical to TRBD1. The CDR3 runs 15 residues. CDR1 is SGHRS and CDR2 is YFSETQ in the germline V gene.

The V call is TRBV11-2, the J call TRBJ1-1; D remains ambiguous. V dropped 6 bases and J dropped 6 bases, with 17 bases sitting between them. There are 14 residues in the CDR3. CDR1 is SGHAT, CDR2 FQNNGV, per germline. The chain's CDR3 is CASREGLTDPEAFF. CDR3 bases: TGTGCCAGCAGGGAGGGCCTCACGGACCCTGAAGCTTTCTTT.

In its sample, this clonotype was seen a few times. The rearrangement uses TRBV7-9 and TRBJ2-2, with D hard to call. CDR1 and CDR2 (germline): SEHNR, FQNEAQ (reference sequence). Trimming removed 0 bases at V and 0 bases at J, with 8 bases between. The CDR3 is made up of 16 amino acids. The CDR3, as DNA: TGTGCCAGCAGCTTAGCGCCCGGAACGAACACCGGGGAGCTGTTTTTT. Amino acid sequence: CASSLAPGTNTGELFF.

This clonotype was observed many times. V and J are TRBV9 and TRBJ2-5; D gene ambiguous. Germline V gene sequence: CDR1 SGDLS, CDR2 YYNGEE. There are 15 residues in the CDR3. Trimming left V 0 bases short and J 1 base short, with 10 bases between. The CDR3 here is CASSVDTVAQETQYF. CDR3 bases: TGTGCCAGCAGCGTAGACACGGTGGCCCAAGAGACCCAGTACTTC.

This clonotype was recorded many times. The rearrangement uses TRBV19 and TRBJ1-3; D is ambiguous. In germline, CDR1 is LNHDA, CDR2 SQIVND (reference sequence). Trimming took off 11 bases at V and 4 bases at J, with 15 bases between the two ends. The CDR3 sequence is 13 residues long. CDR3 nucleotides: TGTGCCCCAAAGCCTTTTTTGGGAAACACCATATATTTT. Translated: CAPKPFLGNTIYF.

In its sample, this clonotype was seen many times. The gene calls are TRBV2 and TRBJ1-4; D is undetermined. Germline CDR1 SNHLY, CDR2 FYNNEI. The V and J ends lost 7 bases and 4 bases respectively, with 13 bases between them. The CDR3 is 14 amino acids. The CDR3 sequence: CASTGIQLNEKLFF. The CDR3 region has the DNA TGTGCCAGCACCGGGATACAGCTTAATGAAAAACTGTTTTTT.